This is a list of T cell receptor beta chains from one sample in a study of regulatory T cells in long-lasting Graves disease. Each CDR3 protein gets one entry after TCRdb re-called the multiplex PCR reads with MiXCR. The sample has fewer than 450,000 distinct CDR3 sequences; around 24% are singletons. The sequencing used peripheral blood mononuclear cells (PBMCs), collected when the disease was refractory, from a patient treated with antithyroid drugs. Receptors originate from a female donor with Graves disease. The CDR3 runs from the conserved cysteine through the conserved F or W. Fields, in order: J gene, V gene, D gene, clone size, CDR3 DNA, CDR3 protein. D genes are given only for firm matches. Some rows mark clone size as missing; the rest say once, few, many or name a class of expanded clone.

TRBJ2-7,TRBV7-2,NA,NA,TGTGCCAGCAGCTTAGAGGTGTTCGGGGGAGTAGCAGGTCAGAGCTCCTACGAGCAGTACTTC,CASSLEVFGGVAGQSSYEQYF
TRBJ2-2,TRBV11-1,TRBD2,NA,TGTGCCAGCAGCTTCGGGGAGGGCGGGGAGCTGTTTTTT,CASSFGEGGELFF
TRBJ2-7,TRBV27,NA,NA,TGTGCCAGCAGACCCGGGACACCCTACGAGCAGTACTTC,CASRPGTPYEQYF
TRBJ1-5,TRBV28,TRBD1,many,TGTGCCACCCAATCCGGGACAGGCAATCAGCCCCAGCATTTT,CATQSGTGNQPQHF
TRBJ1-4,TRBV11-2,NA,NA,TGTGCCAGCAGCTCTATCAGGGGTGGGGATGAAAAACTGTTTTTT,CASSSIRGGDEKLFF
TRBJ2-5,TRBV20-1,NA,few,TGCAGTGCTCGAGGGGCTAGCTGGGAGACCCAGTACTTC,CSARGASWETQYF
TRBJ1-1,TRBV28,NA,many,TGTGCCAGCAGGTCCGGCGGGAGTGACACTGAAGCTTTCTTT,CASRSGGSDTEAFF
TRBJ1-1,TRBV2,TRBD1,many,TGTGCCAGCAGGACCGGACAGGGGGGCACTGAAGCTTTCTTT,CASRTGQGGTEAFF
TRBJ2-7,TRBV19,NA,NA,TGTGCCAGTAGTAACGTTCGGGGGTACGAGCAGTACTTC,CASSNVRGYEQYF
TRBJ1-2,TRBV6-2/TRBV6-3,NA,many,TGTGCCAGCAGTTACAAGGGCAGGGGCTATGGCTACACCTTC,CASSYKGRGYGYTF
TRBJ2-6,TRBV28,NA,many,TGTGCCAGCAGTCAAGACCCTGGGGCCAACGTCCTGACTTTC,CASSQDPGANVLTF
TRBJ2-7,TRBV19,NA,few,TGTGCCAGTAGCCCTTGGGGTTGGGCACAAACAGATTCCGAGCAGTACTTC,CASSPWGWAQTDSEQYF
TRBJ2-7,TRBV2,NA,many,TGTGCCAGCAGGGAAATGGGGAATTCAGAGCAGTACTTC,CASREMGNSEQYF
TRBJ1-2,TRBV20-1,NA,few,TGCAGTGCAAACCCTCAGGGGAACTATGGCTACACCTTC,CSANPQGNYGYTF
TRBJ2-7,TRBV28,NA,many,TGTGCCAGTAATTTGTCGGGACGCTCCTACGAGCAGTACTTC,CASNLSGRSYEQYF
TRBJ1-3,TRBV9,NA,few,TGTGCCAGCAGCGTGGCGGGGGACTCTGGAAACACCATATATTTT,CASSVAGDSGNTIYF
TRBJ2-7,TRBV7-2,TRBD2,NA,TGTGCCAGCAGCTTAGCTACCGGACTAGCCTCCGAGCAGTACTTC,CASSLATGLASEQYF
TRBJ2-3,TRBV2,TRBD2,many,TGTGCCAGCACGTGGCGGGAGGTCACAGATACGCAGTATTTT,CASTWREVTDTQYF
TRBJ1-1,TRBV6-2/TRBV6-3,NA,few,TGTGCCAGCAGTCGACCCGGGTTAGGGGCTTTCTTT,CASSRPGLGAFF
TRBJ1-2,TRBV28,NA,many,TGTGCCAGCAGTTTATCGGGGGGGTCGGACTATGGCTACACCTTC,CASSLSGGSDYGYTF
TRBJ2-5,TRBV24-1,TRBD1,few,TGTGCCACCAGTGACCAAGACCCCGGGACAGGGGGGTCTGAGACCCAGTACTTC,CATSDQDPGTGGSETQYF
TRBJ1-2,TRBV20-1,NA,many,TGCAGTGCTAAAGGGCGGGACGCAACCAACTATGGCTACACCTTC,CSAKGRDATNYGYTF
TRBJ2-3,TRBV28,NA,few,TGTGCCAGCAGTTCTCTTAGGGGGTTTCCACCAGATACGCAGTATTTT,CASSSLRGFPPDTQYF
TRBJ2-7,TRBV4-1,NA,many,TGCGCCAGCAGCCAAGAACGCTCCCGCCAGCCTGACGAGCAGTACTTC,CASSQERSRQPDEQYF
TRBJ1-5,TRBV30,NA,NA,TGTGCCTGGAGTGTGGGCCAACCGAATCAGCCCCAGCATTTT,CAWSVGQPNQPQHF
TRBJ2-7,TRBV27,NA,NA,TGTGCCAGCAGCTTTACATCCACCTACGAGCAGTACTTC,CASSFTSTYEQYF
TRBJ1-1,TRBV11-2,NA,few,TGTGCCAGCACCCCCCCCGGCGCTTACACTGAAGCTTTCTTT,CASTPPGAYTEAFF
TRBJ1-2,TRBV19,NA,NA,TGTGCCAGTAGTATAACCACAGGATATGGCTACACCTTC,CASSITTGYGYTF
TRBJ1-1,TRBV4-2,TRBD1,few,TGTGCCAGCAGCCACCTTCCGGGACAGGGGAAGAACACTGAAGCTTTCTTT,CASSHLPGQGKNTEAFF
TRBJ1-4,TRBV27,NA,many,TGTGCCAGCAGACCGTGGAGGGGTACTAATGAAAAACTGTTTTTT,CASRPWRGTNEKLFF
TRBJ2-3,TRBV9,TRBD2,NA,TGTGCCAGCAACTTAGCGGGAGGGGGTTCAGATACGCAGTATTTT,CASNLAGGGSDTQYF
TRBJ1-2,TRBV7-6,NA,NA,TGTGCCAGCAGCCCATCGACAGTTCCTAACTATGGCTACACCTTC,CASSPSTVPNYGYTF
TRBJ1-6,TRBV5-1,NA,many,TGCGCCAGCAGCCAAACAGGGCCGAATTCACCCCTCCACTTT,CASSQTGPNSPLHF
TRBJ1-1,TRBV2,NA,many,TGTGCCAGCAGGAGGATCGGAGTTGAAGCTTTCTTT,CASRRIGVEAFF
TRBJ2-5,TRBV7-3,TRBD2,NA,TGTGCCAGCAGAGGGACTAGCGGGATTCTGGAGACCCAGTACTTC,CASRGTSGILETQYF
TRBJ2-7,TRBV10-3,NA,NA,TGTGCCATCAGGACCGTCGCCTCCCCGGGATCCTACGAGCAGTACTTC,CAIRTVASPGSYEQYF
TRBJ2-7,TRBV20-1,NA,many,TGCAGTGGGGTCGGGAACTCCTACGAGCAGTACTTC,CSGVGNSYEQYF